These 4 T cell receptor beta chains came from one sample sequenced in a study of blood T cell repertoires in COVID-19. Clones were read by immunoSEQ multiplex PCR, and TCRdb kept only the in-frame ones, dropping some. This table has about 97,000 clones, around 90% appearing once. The sequencing sample was made of peripheral blood. All receptors come from a man between 45 and 60 years old with acute or convalescent COVID-19.

A single count supports this clone. This chain uses TRBV28 with TRBJ1-4; no clear D. The CDR3 has 14 amino acids. The V end was cut by 3 bases, the J end by 0 bases, with 5 bases between. Germline values: CDR1 MDHEN, CDR2 SYDVKM. The CDR3 loop reads CASSFYATNEKLFF. The DNA of the CDR3 is TGTGCCAGCAGTTTTTATGCAACTAATGAAAAACTGTTTTTT.

This chain links TRBV6-5 with TRBJ1-1; no reliable D call. CDR3 length: 11 residues. V was clipped by 7 bases and J by 1 base, with 4 bases between them. Per germline, CDR1 MNHEY and CDR2 SVGAGI. Here the CDR3 reads CASTGNTEAFF. The CDR3 nucleotides are TGTGCCAGCACCGGGAACACTGAAGCTTTCTTT.

The chain is built from TRBV19 and TRBJ1-4; unclear D gene. The germline CDR1 and CDR2 sequences are LNHDA and SQIVND (reference sequence). V dropped 5 bases and J dropped 7 bases, with 17 bases sitting between them. The CDR3 runs 15 residues. As DNA, the CDR3 is TGTGCCAGTAGTGCCCAACGGAGGCAGACTGAAAAACTGTTTTTT. Translated: CASSAQRRQTEKLFF.

This sequence joins TRBV28 and TRBJ2-7; 8 bases match TRBD2. Germline V gives CDR1 MDHEN, CDR2 SYDVKM. The CDR3 sequence is 15 residues long. V shed 6 bases, J shed 6 bases, and the junction held 13 bases outside the gene matches. This CDR3 is CASSRDGIRGGEQYF. The CDR3 DNA follows: TGTGCCAGCAGCCGAGACGGGATCCGGGGGGGCGAGCAGTACTTC. The full variable domain, completed using reference TRBV28 and TRBJ2-7, is DVKVTQSSRYLVKRTGEKVFLECVQDMDHENMFWYRQDPGLGLRLIYFSYDVKMKEKGDIPEGYSVSREKKERFSLILESASTNQTSMYLCASSRDGIRGGEQYFGPGTRLTVT.